This TCR beta chain emerged from a study of vaccination effects on CD4 cells after COVID-19. Sequenced by immunoSEQ multiplex PCR; TCRdb stores in-frame clones only, minus some. Here the sample spans some 68,000 clones, 80% being singletons. Before any sequencing was done, the ViraFEST assay used viral peptide pools to expand antigen-specific CD4+ T cells. CD4+ T cell isolation took place after 10 days of culture. Previously uninfected by SARS-CoV-2, the vaccine recipients also showed negative nucleocapsid antibodies. Germline CDR1 LGHDT, CDR2 YNNKEL (reference sequence). This CDR3 comprises 17 residues. Trimming removed 5 bases from V and 2 bases from J; junction bases left unmatched: 12. Concerning this clone: As yet, its antigen is unknown.

The chain carries TRBV3-1 (or the pseudogene TRBV3-2) and TRBJ2-1; TRBD2 matches 7 bases. The sequence derives from a human donor who received a COVID-19 vaccine. The source was CD4+ T cells from PBMCs cultured with SARS-CoV-2 spike peptides, collected before COVID-19 vaccination. The CDR3 region has the DNA TGTGCCAGCAGCAACCGGGCCCCAGGGACTACCTACAATGAGCAGTTCTTC. Translated, it gives CASSNRAPGTTYNEQFF.